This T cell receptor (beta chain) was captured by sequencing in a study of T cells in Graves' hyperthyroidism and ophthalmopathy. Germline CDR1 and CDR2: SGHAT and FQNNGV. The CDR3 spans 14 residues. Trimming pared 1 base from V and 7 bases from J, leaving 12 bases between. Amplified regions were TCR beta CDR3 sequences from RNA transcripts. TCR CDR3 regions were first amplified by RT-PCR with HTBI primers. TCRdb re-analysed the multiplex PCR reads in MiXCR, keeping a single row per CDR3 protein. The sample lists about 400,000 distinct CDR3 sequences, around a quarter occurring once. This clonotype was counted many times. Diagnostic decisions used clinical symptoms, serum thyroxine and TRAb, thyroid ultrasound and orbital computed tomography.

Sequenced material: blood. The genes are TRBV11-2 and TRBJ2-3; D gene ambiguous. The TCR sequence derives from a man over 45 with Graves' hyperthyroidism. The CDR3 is CASSLVVSSNTQYF. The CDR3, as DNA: TGTGCCAGCAGCTTAGTTGTTTCAAGCAATACGCAGTATTTT.